A single sample is the source of the 23 T cell receptor beta chains below, sequenced in a study of post-analysis software for immune sequencing data. Study observations and caveats: Compared with controls, patients had more of 4 to 6 TRBV segments, including TRBV5-6, TRBV5-1 and TRBV20-1.

Presence of unique molecular identifiers characterized the TCR beta cDNA libraries. MiXCR was run by TCRdb on the PCR reads, yielding one entry per CDR3 protein. Of about 540,000 distinct CDR3 sequences in the sample, less than 40% were seen once. These receptors have no known antigen. Sequenced: blood. The source of these receptors is a girl between 2 and 17 years old with multiple sclerosis.

This clonotype has just a few counts. V gene TRBV7-2 combines with J gene TRBJ2-2; the match to TRBD2 covers 8 bases. Trimming removed 5 bases from V and 4 bases from J; junction bases left unmatched: 3. Germline CDR1 reads SGHTA; CDR2 reads FQGNSA. CDR3 length: 14 amino acids. The CDR3 here is CASSVGGATGELFF. The CDR3 DNA follows: TGTGCCAGCAGCGTCGGGGGGGCCACCGGGGAGCTGTTTTTT.

As concerns this clonotype: The junction shows a germline mismatch at one end, possibly a read error. The rearrangement uses TRBV18 and TRBJ2-1; 13 nucleotides agree with TRBD2. Germline values: CDR1 KGHSH, CDR2 LQKENI. The CDR3 contains 17 residues. The CDR3 reads CASAPRWTSGSNNEQFF. The CDR3 coding sequence is TGTGCCAGCGCACCTCGATGGACTAGCGGGAGCAACAATGAGCAGTTCTTC.

The chain links TRBV20-1 to TRBJ2-3; 7 bases agree with TRBD2. The CDR3 is 16 amino acids. After removal of 1 base from V and 3 bases from J, the junction contained 10 bases not matched to a gene. CDR1 is DFQATT, CDR2 SNEGSKA, per germline (reference sequence). Written as DNA, the CDR3 is TGCAGTGCTAGAGCCCCGGTGGGGGGAGGGACAGATACGCAGTATTTT. Protein product: CSARAPVGGGTDTQYF.

The table lists this clonotype with many counts. This sequence joins TRBV12-3 or TRBV12-4 and TRBJ1-6, with 8 bases lining up with TRBD1. The CDR3 loop spans 14 amino acids. Unmatched junction bases numbered 0, after V lost 1 base and J lost 7 bases. The chain's CDR3 is CASSLGQGNSPLHF. CDR3 in DNA: TGTGCCAGCAGTTTAGGACAGGGGAATTCACCCCTCCACTTT.

With respect to this clonotype: This clone may be a read error of a much larger clone one base away. The gene calls are TRBV7-9 and TRBJ2-7; 9 positions match TRBD1. There are 20 residues in the CDR3. Germline assignment: CDR1 SEHNR and CDR2 FQNEAQ (reference sequence). V shed 1 base and J 7 bases; nucleotides not matched to a gene: 23. In DNA, the CDR3 is TGTGCCAGCAGCTTAGGTCGCCTATCCCGGGACAGGGTTACGAAGAATGAGCAGTACTTC. Translation: CASSLGRLSRDRVTKNEQYF.

The V and J genes are TRBV4-1 and TRBJ2-3, with TRBD1 matching over 7 bases. Germline CDR1 MGHRA, CDR2 YSYEKL. V gave up 7 bases and J gave up 2 bases; unmatched junction bases: 9. There are 15 residues in the CDR3. In DNA, the CDR3 is TGCGCCAGCAACAGACCGGGACAGACCACAGATACGCAGTATTTT. Translation: CASNRPGQTTDTQYF.

J is TRBJ2-1 and V is TRBV7-9; D gene unclear. The CDR3 consists of 14 residues. Germline V CDR1 and CDR2: SEHNR, FQNEAQ (reference sequence). Trimming removed 1 base at V and 9 bases at J, with 13 bases between. CDR3 bases: TGTGCCAGCAGCTTAGGACTTAGAAAGAGTGAGCAGTTCTTC. Translation gives CASSLGLRKSEQFF. The whole variable domain, filled in from reference TRBV7-9 and TRBJ2-1, reads DTGVSQNPRHKITKRGQNVTFRCDPISEHNRLYWYRQTLGQGPEFLTYFQNEAQLEKSRLLSDRFSAERPKGSFSTLEIQRTEQGDSAMYLCASSLGLRKSEQFFGPGTRLTVL.

This clonotype has more than one count but fewer than ten. J is TRBJ2-3 and V is TRBV7-8; D unresolved. Germline values: CDR1 SGHVS, CDR2 FQNEAQ. V lost 5 bases and J 10 bases, leaving 16 bases between the germline ends. This CDR3 has 13 amino acids. The DNA of the CDR3 is TGTGCCAGCAGCAAAGACGGTCCCGACCCGCAGTATTTT. Translated, it gives CASSKDGPDPQYF.

This clonotype occurred a few times. The rearrangement uses TRBV7-8 and TRBJ1-2; 9 bases line up with TRBD1. The CDR3 length is 15 residues. V dropped 0 bases and J dropped 5; count of bases not matched to a gene: 4. The germline V gene has CDR1 SGHVS and CDR2 FQNEAQ. The CDR3 region is CASSLAWDRVYGYTF. CDR3 in DNA: TGTGCCAGCAGCTTAGCGTGGGACAGGGTGTATGGCTACACCTTC.

This clonotype was counted a few times. V and J are TRBV6-2 or TRBV6-3 and TRBJ2-1; TRBD2 aligns across 12 bases. V was clipped by 7 bases and J by 10 bases; unmatched bases: 11. The CDR3 consists of 15 residues. Germline CDR1 MNHEY, CDR2 SVGEGT. The CDR3 nucleotides are TGTGCCAGCACCATTGCTAGCGGGGGGGCGAGGGAGCAGTTCTTC. Its protein is CASTIASGGAREQFF.

This clonotype was seen only a few times. J is TRBJ1-1 and V is TRBV7-9, with 12 bases lining up with TRBD1. This CDR3 is 18 amino acids long. J was trimmed by 7 bases and V by 5 bases; bases with no gene match: 17. The germline CDR1 and CDR2 sequences are SEHNR and FQNEAQ (reference sequence). The CDR3 DNA follows: TGTGCCAGCAGCCCACGGGACAGGGGGCGTTTGGGTTGGGATGAAGCTTTCTTT. Translating it yields CASSPRDRGRLGWDEAFF.

CDR3 coding DNA: TGCGCCAGCAGCTTGGATGGTACAGGGGTGGAGACCCAGTACTTC. Its translation: CASSLDGTGVETQYF. The chain employs TRBV5-1 and TRBJ2-5, with 7 bases aligning to TRBD1. Trimming at V came to 0 bases and at J to 5 bases, leaving 7 bases not matched to a gene. The CDR3 consists of 15 residues. Looked up from germline, CDR1 is SGHRS and CDR2 is YFSETQ. Supplemented by reference TRBV5-1 and TRBJ2-5, the full variable domain reads KAGVTQTPRYLIKTRGQQVTLSCSPISGHRSVSWYQQTPGQGLQFLFEYFSETQRNKGNFPGRFSGRQFSNSRSEMNVSTLELGDSALYLCASSLDGTGVETQYFGPGTRLLVL.

The V call is TRBV7-6, the J call TRBJ2-3, with D perhaps matching TRBD2 (6 bases). CDR1 SGHVS and CDR2 FNYEAQ come from the germline V gene. There are 15 residues in the CDR3. Trimming pared 5 bases from V and 5 bases from J, leaving 17 bases between. The CDR3, as DNA: TGTGCCAGCAGCCTTGAACCTAGCGATGGAGATACGCAGTATTTT. Its protein is CASSLEPSDGDTQYF.

A few counts support this clonotype. The chain is built from TRBV4-1 and TRBJ2-7; D may be TRBD1 (5 bases). The J call could be wrong; TRBJ2-5 is a better fit for the DNA end. This CDR3 is built from 16 residues. Germline CDR1 reads MGHRA; CDR2 reads YSYEKL. In DNA, the CDR3 is TGCGCCAGCAGCCAACGAGCCGGACAATCTTCCGAGACCCAGTACTTC. It codes for CASSQRAGQSSETQYF.

This clonotype was found a few times. The V and J genes are TRBV20-1 and TRBJ2-5; 12 bases are a match to TRBD2. The V gene's germline CDR1 is DFQATT and CDR2 SNEGSKA (reference sequence). The CDR3 is 17 amino acids. V was pared by 2 bases and J by 3 bases, with 10 bases of the junction left unmatched. The CDR3 DNA reads as TGCAGTGCTAGATCGATACTAGCGGGGGGTGTGGAAGAGACCCAGTACTTC. It specifies CSARSILAGGVEETQYF.

The chain joins TRBV6-1 to TRBJ2-2; tentatively, D is TRBD1 (6 bases). Trimming removed 10 bases at V and 1 base at J, with 10 bases between. The CDR3 covers 13 residues. CDR1 MNHNS and CDR2 SASEGT come from the germline V gene. The CDR3 spells CANGQMNTGELFF. The DNA of the CDR3 is TGTGCCAACGGACAGATGAACACCGGGGAGCTGTTTTTT.

This clonotype was observed a handful of times. The rearrangement joins TRBV7-6 to TRBJ1-6; D perhaps matches TRBD1 (6 bases). The CDR3 has 15 residues. Trimming cost V 6 bases and J 7 bases, with 16 bases left between them. Germline CDR1 reads SGHVS; CDR2 reads FNYEAQ. CDR3: CASSPGQSRNSPLHF. CDR3 coding DNA: TGTGCCAGCAGTCCCGGACAGTCCCGAAATTCACCCCTCCACTTT.

V gene TRBV3-1 combines with J gene TRBJ2-1, with 8 bases matching TRBD2. This CDR3 contains 14 residues. Germline CDR1 reads LGHDT; CDR2 reads YNNKEL (reference sequence). Trimming at V came to 8 bases and at J to 3 bases, leaving 6 bases not matched to a gene. This CDR3 reads CASGPAGGYNEQFF. CDR3 in DNA: TGTGCCAGCGGCCCTGCGGGGGGCTACAATGAGCAGTTCTTC.

This clonotype occurred a few times. V usage is TRBV12-5 and J usage is TRBJ2-1; TRBD2 matches at 7 bases. Looked up from germline, CDR1 is LGHNT and CDR2 is FRNRAP. With 3 bases clipped from V and 8 bases from J, the junction kept 7 bases outside the gene matches. There are 14 residues in the CDR3. CDR3 loop: CASGFPPGRDEQFF. In nucleotides, the CDR3 is TGTGCTAGTGGTTTCCCCCCAGGGAGGGATGAGCAGTTCTTC.

This chain connects TRBV28 to TRBJ2-5, with D unclear. The germline V and J ends were trimmed by 1 base and 6 bases, with 6 bases remaining between them. Looked up from germline, CDR1 is MDHEN and CDR2 is SYDVKM. This CDR3 has 12 residues. The CDR3: CASSLSEKTQYF. CDR3 in DNA: TGTGCCAGCAGTTTATCTGAGAAGACCCAGTACTTC.

The chain combines TRBV29-1 with TRBJ2-2; D may be TRBD2 (6 bases). The CDR3 sequence is 14 residues long. Between the trimmed V and J ends, which lost 3 bases and 2 bases, there was a span of 10 bases. Germline-derived CDR1 and CDR2 are SQVTM and ANQGSEA. The CDR3 sequence: CSVEGGPNTGELFF. Here the CDR3 DNA reads TGCAGCGTTGAGGGGGGTCCTAACACCGGGGAGCTGTTTTTT.

This clonotype has a handful of counts. The rearrangement joins TRBV9 to TRBJ2-6, with a possible D match to TRBD1 (5 bases). This CDR3 contains 16 residues. Trimming shortened V by 2 bases and J by 0 bases, and 9 bases separated the two germline ends. CDR1 and CDR2 (germline): SGDLS, YYNGEE. CDR3 residues: CASSVLDSSGANVLTF. The CDR3 DNA sequence: TGTGCCAGCAGCGTCCTCGACAGCTCTGGGGCCAACGTCCTGACTTTC.

The V and J genes are TRBV11-2 and TRBJ1-2; D remains ambiguous. Trimming took 3 bases from V and 4 from J, leaving 21 bases between them. This CDR3 is built from 17 residues. In germline, CDR1 is SGHAT, CDR2 FQNNGV. CDR3: CASSFWGLGRKSYGYTF. CDR3 DNA: TGTGCCAGCAGCTTTTGGGGTTTGGGTCGAAAAAGCTATGGCTACACCTTC.